Shown below are 3 T cell receptor beta chains from a single sample sequenced in a study of blood T cell repertoires in COVID-19. TCRdb keeps only in-frame clones here, not all; method: immunoSEQ multiplex PCR. Of under 200,000 clones listed, about 86% were seen once; the top ten hold about 7.7%. The sequenced sample consisted of PBMCs or T cells enriched from blood (not recorded which). These receptors were collected from a man in his fifties or sixties who had recovered from COVID-19.

Remarks on this clone: Additional DNA sequences in this sample encode the identical CDR3. V gene TRBV5-4 combines with J gene TRBJ1-2; no reliable D call. Germline CDR1 SGHNT, CDR2 YYREEE (reference sequence). CDR3 length: 13 amino acids. The ends were cut back, 1 base at V and 2 bases at J, with 6 bases in the middle. The CDR3 bases are TGTGCCAGCAGCTTGCCAGGAAACTATGGCTACACCTTC. Its protein is CASSLPGNYGYTF.

V and J are TRBV18 and TRBJ2-3; tentative D call: TRBD2 (6 bases). This CDR3 spans 13 amino acids. Trimming took off 8 bases at V and 4 bases at J, with 13 bases between the two ends. Germline V lookup: CDR1 KGHSH, CDR2 LQKENI. The CDR3 sequence is CASGSSGADTQYF. The DNA of the CDR3 is TGTGCCAGCGGTTCCTCGGGGGCAGATACGCAGTATTTT.

This clone appeared many times. The chain links TRBV11-2 to TRBJ2-3; 9 nucleotides match TRBD1. Germline lookup yields CDR1 SGHAT and CDR2 FQNNGV. Trimming cost V 1 base and J 1 base; bases outside gene matches: 6. There are 17 residues in the CDR3. CDR3 residues: CASSLGGTGTGTDTQYF. The CDR3 nucleotides read TGTGCCAGCAGCTTAGGGGGGACAGGGACTGGCACAGATACGCAGTATTTT.